The rows below give T cell receptor beta chains drawn from one sample of a study of blood T cell repertoires in COVID-19. Repertoires were generated with immunoSEQ multiplex PCR, while TCRdb's copy carries only in-frame clones and drops some. The profile shows nearly 15,000 clones, roughly nine tenths of them singletons. The sample taken for sequencing was peripheral blood. These receptors all stem from a human donor in a cohort sampled during active COVID-19. CDR3s include the opening cysteine and the closing phenylalanine or tryptophan. D genes are given only for firm matches. The listing skips clone size in some rows; elsewhere it reads once, few, many or a size class.

D gene: NA
V gene: TRBV9
clone size: once
J gene: TRBJ2-2
CDR3 protein: CASSVGGGAFTGELFF
CDR3 DNA: TGTGCCAGCAGCGTAGGTGGGGGGGCGTTCACCGGGGAGCTGTTTTTT

D gene: NA
V gene: TRBV30
clone size: NA
J gene: TRBJ1-4
CDR3 protein: CAGNSQPNEKLFF
CDR3 DNA: TGTGCCGGGAACAGCCAGCCTAATGAAAAACTGTTTTTT

D gene: NA
V gene: TRBV19
clone size: NA
J gene: TRBJ1-6
CDR3 protein: CASSTGSSSPLHF
CDR3 DNA: TGTGCCAGTAGTACAGGTTCGAGTTCACCCCTCCACTTT

D gene: TRBD1
V gene: TRBV9
clone size: once
J gene: TRBJ1-1
CDR3 protein: CASSDPGTGFNEAFF
CDR3 DNA: TGTGCCAGCAGCGATCCCGGGACAGGGTTTAATGAAGCTTTCTTT

D gene: NA
V gene: TRBV9
clone size: NA
J gene: TRBJ2-3
CDR3 protein: CASSPGSLSTDTQYF
CDR3 DNA: TGTGCCAGCAGCCCCGGGTCCCTGAGCACAGATACGCAGTATTTT

D gene: NA
V gene: TRBV19
clone size: NA
J gene: TRBJ1-1
CDR3 protein: CASSITGGLNTEAFF
CDR3 DNA: TGTGCCAGTAGTATCACTGGCGGATTGAACACTGAAGCTTTCTTT

D gene: NA
V gene: TRBV5-4
clone size: NA
J gene: TRBJ2-5
CDR3 protein: CASSSRDQETQYF
CDR3 DNA: TGTGCCAGCAGCTCCAGGGATCAAGAGACCCAGTACTTC

D gene: NA
V gene: TRBV2
clone size: NA
J gene: TRBJ1-5
CDR3 protein: CASSADQPQHF
CDR3 DNA: TGTGCCAGCAGTGCCGATCAGCCCCAGCATTTT

D gene: NA
V gene: TRBV10-3
clone size: NA
J gene: TRBJ2-5
CDR3 protein: CAISESAREAETQYF
CDR3 DNA: TGTGCCATCAGTGAGTCGGCCAGGGAGGCAGAGACCCAGTACTTC

D gene: NA
V gene: TRBV29-1
clone size: NA
J gene: TRBJ1-2
CDR3 protein: CSVEDRTGGGFYGYTF
CDR3 DNA: TGCAGCGTTGAAGATCGGACTGGGGGGGGCTTCTATGGCTACACCTTC

D gene: TRBD1
V gene: TRBV7-3
clone size: NA
J gene: TRBJ1-2
CDR3 protein: CASSLYQTDRAAGYTF
CDR3 DNA: TGTGCCAGCAGCTTATACCAAACCGACAGGGCAGCAGGCTACACCTTC

D gene: NA
V gene: TRBV6-6
clone size: NA
J gene: TRBJ1-6
CDR3 protein: CASSETVSPLHF
CDR3 DNA: TGTGCCAGCAGCGAAACGGTCTCACCCCTCCACTTT

D gene: NA
V gene: TRBV24-1
clone size: NA
J gene: TRBJ2-3
CDR3 protein: CATSETSTYTQYF
CDR3 DNA: TGTGCCACCAGTGAAACTAGCACATATACGCAGTATTTT

D gene: TRBD1
V gene: TRBV30
clone size: NA
J gene: TRBJ2-7
CDR3 protein: CAYSGTGGQQYF
CDR3 DNA: TGTGCCTACAGCGGGACAGGGGGACAACAGTACTTC

D gene: TRBD1
V gene: TRBV10-2
clone size: few
J gene: TRBJ1-6
CDR3 protein: CASREGQGEGSPLHF
CDR3 DNA: TGCGCCAGCAGGGAGGGACAGGGGGAGGGTTCACCCCTCCACTTT

D gene: TRBD1
V gene: TRBV5-1
clone size: NA
J gene: TRBJ2-3
CDR3 protein: CASSLDGTASDTQYF
CDR3 DNA: TGCGCCAGCAGCTTGGATGGGACAGCAAGCGATACGCAGTATTTT

D gene: NA
V gene: TRBV5-1
clone size: NA
J gene: TRBJ2-7
CDR3 protein: CASSPGGTRDYEQYF
CDR3 DNA: TGCGCCAGCAGCCCCGGGGGGACAAGGGACTACGAGCAGTACTTC

D gene: NA
V gene: TRBV5-4
clone size: NA
J gene: TRBJ1-2
CDR3 protein: CASSKQGGGYGYTF
CDR3 DNA: TGTGCCAGCAGCAAACAGGGAGGGGGCTATGGCTACACCTTC

D gene: NA
V gene: TRBV5-5
clone size: NA
J gene: TRBJ2-7
CDR3 protein: CASSLVGGYSYEQYF
CDR3 DNA: TGTGCCAGCAGCTTGGTTGGGGGCTACTCCTACGAGCAGTACTTC

D gene: NA
V gene: TRBV27
clone size: NA
J gene: TRBJ2-1
CDR3 protein: CASRTGSNVVGEQFF
CDR3 DNA: TGTGCCAGCAGGACCGGGTCCAACGTCGTCGGTGAGCAGTTCTTC

D gene: NA
V gene: TRBV29-1
clone size: NA
J gene: TRBJ1-1
CDR3 protein: CSATVMNTEAFF
CDR3 DNA: TGCAGCGCGACAGTAATGAACACTGAAGCTTTCTTT

D gene: NA
V gene: TRBV5-6
clone size: NA
J gene: TRBJ2-3
CDR3 protein: CASSFRQARTDTQYF
CDR3 DNA: TGTGCCAGCAGCTTCAGACAGGCGCGGACAGATACGCAGTATTTT

D gene: NA
V gene: TRBV29-1
clone size: once
J gene: TRBJ2-3
CDR3 protein: CSVDREGTDTQYF
CDR3 DNA: TGCAGCGTTGACCGAGAGGGCACAGATACGCAGTATTTT

D gene: NA
V gene: TRBV19
clone size: NA
J gene: TRBJ2-1
CDR3 protein: CASRRYNEQFF
CDR3 DNA: TGTGCCAGTAGGAGATACAATGAGCAGTTCTTC

D gene: NA
V gene: TRBV19
clone size: NA
J gene: TRBJ2-1
CDR3 protein: CASSRTGGGGEQFF
CDR3 DNA: TGTGCCAGTTCTCGGACAGGCGGAGGGGGTGAGCAGTTCTTC

D gene: NA
V gene: TRBV5-1
clone size: NA
J gene: TRBJ1-1
CDR3 protein: CASSLASGDITEAFF
CDR3 DNA: TGCGCCAGCAGCTTGGCCTCAGGGGATATAACTGAAGCTTTCTTT

D gene: TRBD1
V gene: TRBV3-1/TRBV3-2
clone size: NA
J gene: TRBJ1-2
CDR3 protein: CASSQVQGAVGYTF
CDR3 DNA: TGTGCCAGCAGCCAAGTTCAGGGGGCGGTTGGCTACACCTTC

D gene: NA
V gene: TRBV6-5
clone size: NA
J gene: TRBJ1-2
CDR3 protein: CASSYVGPGGGYTF
CDR3 DNA: TGTGCCAGCAGTTACGTGGGGCCGGGGGGAGGCTACACCTTC

D gene: NA
V gene: TRBV5-1
clone size: NA
J gene: TRBJ2-2
CDR3 protein: CASSLVVGAGELFF
CDR3 DNA: TGCGCCAGCAGCTTGGTTGTGGGCGCCGGGGAGCTGTTTTTT

D gene: TRBD2
V gene: TRBV5-1
clone size: NA
J gene: TRBJ2-2
CDR3 protein: CASSLGSGGDTGELFF
CDR3 DNA: TGCGCCAGCAGCTTAGGTAGCGGGGGAGACACCGGGGAGCTGTTTTTT

D gene: NA
V gene: TRBV30
clone size: NA
J gene: TRBJ1-5
CDR3 protein: CAWSPFSNQPQHF
CDR3 DNA: TGTGCCTGGAGCCCCTTCAGCAATCAGCCCCAGCATTTT

D gene: NA
V gene: TRBV19
clone size: NA
J gene: TRBJ1-2
CDR3 protein: CASSIGSSRQGYGYTF
CDR3 DNA: TGTGCCAGTAGTATAGGATCGTCCCGCCAGGGCTATGGCTACACCTTC

D gene: NA
V gene: TRBV3-1/TRBV3-2
clone size: NA
J gene: TRBJ1-1
CDR3 protein: CASSPQGTPNTEAFF
CDR3 DNA: TGTGCCAGCAGCCCTCAAGGGACACCGAACACTGAAGCTTTCTTT

D gene: NA
V gene: TRBV7-2
clone size: NA
J gene: TRBJ2-7
CDR3 protein: CASSRDRSYEQYF
CDR3 DNA: TGTGCCAGCAGCCGTGACAGGTCCTACGAGCAGTACTTC

D gene: NA
V gene: TRBV19
clone size: NA
J gene: TRBJ1-2
CDR3 protein: CASSIRAGINYGYTF
CDR3 DNA: TGTGCCAGTAGTATACGTGCCGGGATTAACTATGGCTACACCTTC

D gene: TRBD1
V gene: TRBV27
clone size: NA
J gene: TRBJ1-6
CDR3 protein: CASFSPGTGGFSSYNSPLHF
CDR3 DNA: TGTGCCAGCTTTTCCCCCGGGACAGGGGGCTTTAGCTCCTATAATTCACCCCTCCACTTT

D gene: TRBD1
V gene: TRBV30
clone size: NA
J gene: TRBJ1-5
CDR3 protein: CAWSAGQGPPSVPQHF
CDR3 DNA: TGTGCCTGGAGTGCAGGACAGGGGCCTCCGTCGGTACCCCAGCATTTT

D gene: TRBD1
V gene: TRBV27
clone size: NA
J gene: TRBJ1-1
CDR3 protein: CASAQGANEAFF
CDR3 DNA: TGTGCCAGCGCTCAGGGGGCGAATGAAGCTTTCTTT

D gene: NA
V gene: TRBV2
clone size: NA
J gene: TRBJ2-1
CDR3 protein: CASSPTPGQYNEQFF
CDR3 DNA: TGTGCCAGCAGTCCTACTCCAGGGCAATACAATGAGCAGTTCTTC

D gene: TRBD2
V gene: TRBV7-2
clone size: NA
J gene: TRBJ2-2
CDR3 protein: CARTSGVGGELFF
CDR3 DNA: TGTGCCAGGACTAGCGGGGTGGGCGGGGAGCTGTTTTTT

D gene: NA
V gene: TRBV9
clone size: once
J gene: TRBJ1-1
CDR3 protein: CASSVVQDPMNTEAFF
CDR3 DNA: TGTGCCAGCAGCGTTGTCCAGGATCCTATGAACACTGAAGCTTTCTTT

D gene: NA
V gene: TRBV4-2
clone size: NA
J gene: TRBJ1-1
CDR3 protein: CASSQGNRQNEAFF
CDR3 DNA: TGTGCCAGCAGCCAAGGTAATAGACAGAATGAAGCTTTCTTT

D gene: NA
V gene: TRBV27
clone size: NA
J gene: TRBJ1-3
CDR3 protein: CASRRAGNTIYF
CDR3 DNA: TGTGCCAGCAGGAGGGCTGGAAACACCATATATTTT

D gene: NA
V gene: TRBV2
clone size: NA
J gene: TRBJ2-1
CDR3 protein: CASSEGRGAYNEQFF
CDR3 DNA: TGTGCCAGCAGTGAGGGCAGGGGGGCATACAATGAGCAGTTCTTC

D gene: NA
V gene: TRBV5-1
clone size: once
J gene: TRBJ1-5
CDR3 protein: CASSLAGTVGQPQHF
CDR3 DNA: TGCGCCAGCAGCTTGGCCGGCACAGTCGGTCAGCCCCAGCATTTT

D gene: TRBD1
V gene: TRBV9
clone size: NA
J gene: TRBJ1-1
CDR3 protein: CASSRQGAGEAFF
CDR3 DNA: TGTGCCAGCAGCCGACAGGGGGCTGGTGAAGCTTTCTTT

D gene: TRBD1
V gene: TRBV6-5
clone size: NA
J gene: TRBJ1-2
CDR3 protein: CASSSTGGTNYGYTF
CDR3 DNA: TGTGCCAGCAGTTCCACAGGGGGCACTAACTATGGCTACACCTTC

D gene: TRBD1
V gene: TRBV19
clone size: NA
J gene: TRBJ2-2
CDR3 protein: CASSSPTGQSGELFF
CDR3 DNA: TGTGCCAGTAGTTCCCCGACAGGGCAGTCCGGGGAGCTGTTTTTT

D gene: TRBD2
V gene: TRBV10-3
clone size: NA
J gene: TRBJ2-1
CDR3 protein: CAITAAGLANNEQFF
CDR3 DNA: TGTGCCATCACCGCTGCGGGACTAGCGAACAATGAGCAGTTCTTC

D gene: TRBD1
V gene: TRBV15
clone size: NA
J gene: TRBJ2-7
CDR3 protein: CATSRSGTGGSEQYF
CDR3 DNA: TGTGCCACCAGCAGATCCGGGACAGGGGGCTCCGAGCAGTACTTC

D gene: NA
V gene: TRBV3-1/TRBV3-2
clone size: NA
J gene: TRBJ1-2
CDR3 protein: CASSQGPGLNYGYTF
CDR3 DNA: TGTGCCAGCAGCCAAGGCCCAGGCCTTAACTATGGCTACACCTTC

D gene: TRBD1
V gene: TRBV3-1/TRBV3-2
clone size: once
J gene: TRBJ1-2
CDR3 protein: CASSPLSPGQRVYGYTF
CDR3 DNA: TGTGCCAGCAGCCCCCTCAGTCCGGGACAGAGAGTCTATGGCTACACCTTC

D gene: NA
V gene: TRBV2
clone size: NA
J gene: TRBJ1-5
CDR3 protein: CASSDRGGGNQPQHF
CDR3 DNA: TGTGCCAGCAGTGATAGGGGAGGCGGCAATCAGCCCCAGCATTTT